This T cell receptor (beta chain) was sequenced in a study of blood T cell repertoires in COVID-19. The protocol was immunoSEQ multiplex PCR, while the TCRdb copy is restricted to in-frame clones and leaves out a portion. The sample lists about 210,000 clones, just over 85% occurring once. This CDR3 has 17 amino acids. Germline trimming cut 2 bases from V and 6 bases from J; bases unmatched to any gene: 8. CDR1 KGHDR and CDR2 SFDVKD come from the germline V gene. The genes are TRBV24-1 and TRBJ2-3; 12 bases line up with TRBD1. Sequences were obtained from peripheral blood. The clonotype was recovered from a man between 18 and 35 years old with active or convalescent COVID-19. Here the CDR3 reads CATSDSLGQGASDTQYF. Here the CDR3 DNA reads TGTGCCACCAGTGATTCCCTGGGACAGGGGGCGAGTGATACGCAGTATTTT.